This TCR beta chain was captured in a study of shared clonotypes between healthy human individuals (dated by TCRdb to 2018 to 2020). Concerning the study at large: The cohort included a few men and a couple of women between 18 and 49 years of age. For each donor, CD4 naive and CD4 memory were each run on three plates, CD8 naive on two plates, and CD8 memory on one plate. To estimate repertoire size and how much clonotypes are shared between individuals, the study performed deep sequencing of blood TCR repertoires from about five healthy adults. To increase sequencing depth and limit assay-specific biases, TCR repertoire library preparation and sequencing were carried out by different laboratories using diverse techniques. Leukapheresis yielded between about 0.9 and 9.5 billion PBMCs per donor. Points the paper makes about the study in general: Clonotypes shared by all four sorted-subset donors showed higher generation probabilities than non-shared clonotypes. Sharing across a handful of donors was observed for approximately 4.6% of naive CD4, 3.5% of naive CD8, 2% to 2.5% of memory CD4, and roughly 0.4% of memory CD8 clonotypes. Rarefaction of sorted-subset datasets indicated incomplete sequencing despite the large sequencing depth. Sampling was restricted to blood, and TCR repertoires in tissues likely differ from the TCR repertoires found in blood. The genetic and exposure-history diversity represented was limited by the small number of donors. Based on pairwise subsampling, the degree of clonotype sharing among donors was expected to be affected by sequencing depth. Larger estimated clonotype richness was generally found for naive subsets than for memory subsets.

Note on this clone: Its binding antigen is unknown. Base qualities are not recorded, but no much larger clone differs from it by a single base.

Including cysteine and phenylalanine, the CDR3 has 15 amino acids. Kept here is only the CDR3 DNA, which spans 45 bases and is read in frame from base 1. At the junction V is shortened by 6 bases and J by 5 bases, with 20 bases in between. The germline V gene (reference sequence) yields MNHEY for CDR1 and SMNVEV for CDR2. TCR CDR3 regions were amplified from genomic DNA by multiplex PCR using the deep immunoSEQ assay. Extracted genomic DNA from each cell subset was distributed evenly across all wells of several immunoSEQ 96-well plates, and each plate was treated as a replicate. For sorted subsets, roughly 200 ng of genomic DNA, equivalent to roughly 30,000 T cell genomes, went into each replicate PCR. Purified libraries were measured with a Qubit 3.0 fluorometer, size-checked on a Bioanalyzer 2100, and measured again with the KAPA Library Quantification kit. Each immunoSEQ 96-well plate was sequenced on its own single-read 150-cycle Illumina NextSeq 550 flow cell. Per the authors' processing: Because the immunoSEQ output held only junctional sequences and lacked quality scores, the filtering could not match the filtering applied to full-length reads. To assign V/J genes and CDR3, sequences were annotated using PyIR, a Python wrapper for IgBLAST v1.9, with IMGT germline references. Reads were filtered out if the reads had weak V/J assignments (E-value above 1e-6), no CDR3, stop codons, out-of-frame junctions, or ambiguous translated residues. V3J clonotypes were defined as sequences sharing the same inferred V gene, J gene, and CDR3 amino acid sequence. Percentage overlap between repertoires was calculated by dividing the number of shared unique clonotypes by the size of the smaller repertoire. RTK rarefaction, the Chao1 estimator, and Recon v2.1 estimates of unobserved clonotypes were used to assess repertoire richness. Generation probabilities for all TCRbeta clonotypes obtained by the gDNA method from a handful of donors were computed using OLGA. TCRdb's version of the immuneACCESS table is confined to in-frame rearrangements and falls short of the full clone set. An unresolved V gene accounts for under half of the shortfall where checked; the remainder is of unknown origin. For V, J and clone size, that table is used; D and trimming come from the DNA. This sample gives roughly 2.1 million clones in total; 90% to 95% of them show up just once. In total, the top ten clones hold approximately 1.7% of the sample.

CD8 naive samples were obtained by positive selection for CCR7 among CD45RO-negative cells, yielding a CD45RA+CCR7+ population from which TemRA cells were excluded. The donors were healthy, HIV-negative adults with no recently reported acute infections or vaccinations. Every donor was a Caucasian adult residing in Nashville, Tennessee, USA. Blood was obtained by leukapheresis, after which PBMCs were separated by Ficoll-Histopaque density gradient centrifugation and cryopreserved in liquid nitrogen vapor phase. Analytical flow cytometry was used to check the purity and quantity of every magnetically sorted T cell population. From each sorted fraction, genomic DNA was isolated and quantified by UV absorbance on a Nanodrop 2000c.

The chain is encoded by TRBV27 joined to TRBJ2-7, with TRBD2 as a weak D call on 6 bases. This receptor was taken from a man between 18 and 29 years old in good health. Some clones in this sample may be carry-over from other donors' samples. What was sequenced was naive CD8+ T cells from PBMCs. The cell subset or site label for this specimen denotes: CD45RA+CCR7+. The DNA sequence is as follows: TGTGCCAGCAGATCCCCGTATGCGGGGTACCACGAGCAGTACTTC. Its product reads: CASRSPYAGYHEQYF.